Presented here are 27 T cell receptor beta chains from one specimen sequenced in a study of T cell repertoires in cytomegalovirus infection. TCRdb reprocessed the reads via MiXCR and lists one record per CDR3 protein. The sample lists about 310,000 distinct CDR3 sequences, about a sixth occurring once. The sample comprised PBMCs. The source of these receptors is a human donor in good health (CMV status not recorded). Some clones in this sample may be carry-over from other donors' samples.

This clonotype was detected a few times. This chain uses TRBV7-2 with TRBJ2-5; 9 bases map to TRBD2. Losses at the gene ends were 5 bases for V and 6 bases for J; bases not matched to a gene: 10. There are 15 residues in the CDR3. The germline V gene has CDR1 SGHTA and CDR2 FQGNSA. The CDR3 DNA is TGTGCCAGCAGCCCTACGGGACTAGCAATTCAGACCCAGTACTTC. This gives the protein CASSPTGLAIQTQYF. The full variable domain, its missing parts supplied by reference TRBV7-2 and TRBJ2-5, is GAGVSQSPSNKVTEKGKDVELRCDPISGHTALYWYRQSLGQGLEFLIYFQGNSAPDKSGLPSDRFSAERTGGSVSTLTIQRTQQEDSAVYLCASSPTGLAIQTQYFGPGTRLLVL.

The chain uses TRBV12-3 or TRBV12-4 and TRBJ2-3, with D possibly matching TRBD1 (5 bases). The V end lost 4 bases, the J end lost 8 bases, and 10 bases lay between the germline ends. The CDR3 loop spans 12 amino acids. The CDR3 DNA is TGTGCCAGCAGTTGGGGCCGTTTTACGCAGTATTTT. Its translation is CASSWGRFTQYF.

Ten or more counts support this clonotype. V and J are TRBV7-2 and TRBJ1-4; possible D gene TRBD1, 6 bases. V dropped 2 bases and J dropped 10 bases, with 17 bases sitting between them. The CDR3 has 15 amino acids. Germline assignment: CDR1 SGHTA and CDR2 FQGNSA. The CDR3 nucleotides are TGTGCCAGCAGCTTATCTGGCCAGGGGTATGGAAAACTGTTTTTT. Its translation: CASSLSGQGYGKLFF.

At least ten counts were recorded for this clonotype. J is TRBJ2-7 and V is TRBV12-3 or TRBV12-4; TRBD1 matches 7 bases. Germline trimming cut 5 bases from V and 2 bases from J; bases unmatched to any gene: 3. The CDR3 sequence is 13 residues long. The CDR3 sequence is CASSLRGPYEQYF. CDR3 DNA sequence: TGTGCCAGCAGTCTTAGGGGGCCCTACGAGCAGTACTTC.

This chain uses TRBV2 with TRBJ1-4, with 12 nucleotides matching TRBD1. The junction had 11 bases not matched to a gene; V was cut back by 6 bases and J by 12 bases. This CDR3 has 15 amino acids. Looked up from germline, CDR1 is SNHLY and CDR2 is FYNNEI. In nucleotides, the CDR3 is TGTGCCAGCAGCGGGGAAGGGACAGGGGGCAACCAACTGTTTTTT. Translating it yields CASSGEGTGGNQLFF.

With respect to this clonotype: Possible read error: a much larger clone is one base away. The J gene is TRBJ1-3, the V gene TRBV6-8; D unclear. In germline, CDR1 is MNHGY, CDR2 SAAAGT. The CDR3 contains 18 residues. As DNA, the CDR3 is TGTGCCACCAGTTATTCCCGAGAGTTCACACACTCTGGAAACACCATATATTTT. Amino acids: CATSYSREFTHSGNTIYF.

This clonotype was recorded many times. The chain links TRBV19 to TRBJ2-7; D is possibly TRBD1 (6 bases). This CDR3 is built from 14 residues. Trimming took 4 bases from V and 2 from J, leaving 12 bases between them. From germline, CDR1 is LNHDA and CDR2 SQIVND (reference sequence). CDR3 region: CASSKTGTTYEQYF. In DNA, the CDR3 is TGTGCCAGTAGTAAAACAGGGACGACCTACGAGCAGTACTTC.

The J gene is TRBJ1-2, the V gene TRBV20-1; D is ambiguous. V lost 0 bases and J lost 1, with 6 bases in between. Germline V gene data show CDR1 as DFQATT and CDR2 as SNEGSKA (reference sequence). The CDR3 has 13 amino acids. The CDR3 nucleotides are TGCAGTGCTAGAGATCTCCTTAACTATGGCTACACCTTC. Protein product: CSARDLLNYGYTF.

The gene calls are TRBV7-4 and TRBJ2-7; D unresolved. V lost 3 bases, J lost 3 bases, and 9 bases lay in between. Germline V gene sequence: CDR1 SGHVT, CDR2 SQSDAQ. This CDR3 spans 13 amino acids. The CDR3 coding sequence is TGTGCCAGCAGCTTTGGTCAGTTCTACGAGCAGTACTTC. It translates to CASSFGQFYEQYF.

This clonotype was recorded a few times. The genes are TRBV6-2 or TRBV6-3 and TRBJ2-1; D is ambiguous. Looked up from germline, CDR1 is MNHEY and CDR2 is SVGEGT. This CDR3 is built from 12 residues. The V end lost 2 bases, the J end lost 6 bases, and 5 bases lay between the germline ends. For the CDR3, the DNA is TGTGCCAGCAGTTACGATCCCAATGAGCAGTTCTTC. The encoded protein is CASSYDPNEQFF.

In this sample, this clonotype turned up many times. The V call is TRBV28, the J call TRBJ1-1, with D unclear. V lost 5 bases and J lost 7, with 8 bases in between. The CDR3 runs 11 residues. Germline values: CDR1 MDHEN, CDR2 SYDVKM. DNA for the CDR3: TGTGCCAGCAGTCACGGATATGAAGCTTTCTTT. Its protein product is CASSHGYEAFF.

This clonotype was seen a handful of times. The J gene is TRBJ1-1, the V gene TRBV5-4; 7 bases are shared with TRBD1. The length of the CDR3 is 14 residues. V dropped 2 bases and J dropped 1; count of bases not matched to a gene: 2. Germline V lookup: CDR1 SGHNT, CDR2 YYREEE (reference sequence). The CDR3 coding sequence is TGTGCCAGCAGCTTCGACAGGGCGAACACTGAAGCTTTCTTT. Its protein is CASSFDRANTEAFF. The whole variable domain, remainder taken from reference TRBV5-4 and TRBJ1-1, is ETGVTQSPTHLIKTRGQQVTLRCSSQSGHNTVSWYQQALGQGPQFIFQYYREEENGRGNFPPRFSGLQFPNYSSELNVNALELDDSALYLCASSFDRANTEAFFGQGTRLTVV.

The table lists this clonotype with many counts. The V and J genes are TRBV7-9 and TRBJ2-5, with TRBD1 as a possible D gene (6 bases). Germline V gene data show CDR1 as SEHNR and CDR2 as FQNEAQ (reference sequence). V was clipped by 2 bases and J by 0 bases, with 7 bases between them. This CDR3 spans 14 amino acids. For the CDR3, the DNA is TGTGCCAGCAGCTTACAGGGGTACCAAGAGACCCAGTACTTC. This sequence encodes CASSLQGYQETQYF. Supplemented by reference TRBV7-9 and TRBJ2-5, the full variable domain reads DTGVSQNPRHKITKRGQNVTFRCDPISEHNRLYWYRQTLGQGPEFLTYFQNEAQLEKSRLLSDRFSAERPKGSFSTLEIQRTEQGDSAMYLCASSLQGYQETQYFGPGTRLLVL.

The chain is built from TRBV27 and TRBJ2-1; perhaps TRBD1 as D (5 bases). V lost 5 bases, J lost 4 bases, and 15 bases lay in between. CDR3 length: 15 residues. Germline CDR1 is MNHEY and CDR2 is SMNVEV (reference sequence). This CDR3 reads CASSRAGQYYNEQFF. The CDR3 region has the DNA TGTGCCAGCAGTCGAGCAGGGCAATATTACAATGAGCAGTTCTTC.

The chain joins TRBV2 to TRBJ2-3, with TRBD1 as a possible D gene (6 bases). The germline V and J ends were trimmed by 4 bases and 4 bases, with 12 bases remaining between them. The CDR3 is 14 residues long. The germline gives CDR1 SNHLY, CDR2 FYNNEI. The CDR3 loop reads CASSGAGEADTQYF. The CDR3 DNA reads as TGTGCCAGCAGTGGGGCAGGGGAAGCAGATACGCAGTATTTT.

The V and J genes are TRBV6-2 or TRBV6-3 and TRBJ2-1; TRBD2 is a possible D gene (6 bases). V was pared by 5 bases and J by 7 bases, with 18 bases between. Germline V gene lookup returns CDR1 MNHEY and CDR2 SVGEGT. The length of the CDR3 is 15 residues. The CDR3 DNA reads TGTGCCAGCAGTCCCTGGCGGGGCGTCAATAATGAGCAGTTCTTC. This gives the protein CASSPWRGVNNEQFF.

This clonotype has just a few counts. V usage is TRBV18 and J usage is TRBJ2-4; D assignment may be TRBD1 or TRBD2 (5 bases each). V was cut by 6 bases and J by 8 bases, with 17 bases left in between. CDR3 length: 14 amino acids. Germline lookup yields CDR1 KGHSH and CDR2 LQKENI. The chain's CDR3 is CASSPGTSLDIQYF. CDR3 nucleotides: TGTGCCAGCTCGCCCGGGACGTCCCTGGACATTCAGTACTTC.

The V call is TRBV5-8, the J call TRBJ2-1; 9 nucleotides line up with TRBD2. V lost 4 bases, J lost 5 bases, and 10 bases stayed unmatched. Per germline, CDR1 SGHTS and CDR2 YDEGEE. The CDR3 has 16 residues. The CDR3, as DNA: TGTGCCAGCAGCGACAGACTAGCGGATCTAAACAATGAGCAGTTCTTC. It yields the protein CASSDRLADLNNEQFF. Complete variable domain (other parts from reference TRBV5-8 and TRBJ2-1): EAGVTQSPTHLIKTRGQQATLRCSPISGHTSVYWYQQALGLGLQFLLWYDEGEERNRGNFPPRFSGRQFPNYSSELNVNALELEDSALYLCASSDRLADLNNEQFFGPGTRLTVL.

This clonotype was seen a few times. V and J are TRBV28 and TRBJ1-2, with D possibly matching TRBD1 (5 bases). Germline V lookup: CDR1 MDHEN, CDR2 SYDVKM. Trimming left V 4 bases short and J 3 bases short, with 15 bases between. The CDR3 totals 15 residues. The CDR3 sequence is CASSSRGGSDYGYTF. The CDR3 nucleotides read TGTGCCAGCAGTTCTCGCGGGGGATCGGACTATGGCTACACCTTC.

This clonotype was detected many times. This chain joins TRBV6-1 and TRBJ1-1, with D maybe TRBD1 (6 bases). V lost 5 bases and J lost 0, with 13 bases in between. This CDR3 contains 15 residues. Germline CDR1 reads MNHNS; CDR2 reads SASEGT. The CDR3 region is CASSSDDRMNTEAFF. CDR3 nucleotide sequence: TGTGCCAGCAGTTCTGACGACAGGATGAACACTGAAGCTTTCTTT.

The sample holds many counts of this clonotype. The V and J genes are TRBV11-2 and TRBJ2-5; TRBD2 matches at 11 bases. V gave up 1 base and J gave up 1 base; unmatched junction bases: 2. Per the germline V gene, CDR1 is SGHAT and CDR2 is FQNNGV. The length of the CDR3 is 16 residues. In DNA form, the CDR3 reads TGTGCCAGCAGCTTAGGACTAGCGGGGATCCAAGAGACCCAGTACTTC. The encoded protein is CASSLGLAGIQETQYF.

The rearrangement uses TRBV20-1 and TRBJ2-3; weak D call: TRBD2 (7 bases). Germline lookup yields CDR1 DFQATT and CDR2 SNEGSKA (reference sequence). The CDR3 runs 14 residues. V was pared by 4 bases and J by 5 bases, with 16 bases between. The CDR3 region has the DNA TGCAGTGCTAACCCCGGGGGGCTCGGAGATACGCAGTATTTT. This codes for CSANPGGLGDTQYF.

This clonotype was found a few times. The chain links TRBV20-1 to TRBJ2-7, with D tentatively TRBD1 (5 bases). CDR3 length: 11 amino acids. In germline, CDR1 is DFQATT, CDR2 SNEGSKA (reference sequence). Trimming shortened V by 3 bases and J by 4 bases, and 7 bases separated the two germline ends. CDR3 sequence (DNA): TGCAGTGCTAGGCAGGGTTACGAGCAGTACTTC. Protein sequence: CSARQGYEQYF.

This chain's CDR3 is CSADGTSGGGTYNEQFF. The CDR3 coding sequence is TGCAGTGCTGATGGGACTAGCGGGGGAGGGACCTACAATGAGCAGTTCTTC. This chain connects TRBV20-1 to TRBJ2-1, with 14 bases aligning to TRBD2. The germline V gene encodes CDR1 DFQATT and CDR2 SNEGSKA (reference sequence). The CDR3 covers 17 residues. The V gene end was trimmed by 5 bases and the J gene end by 2 bases; junction bases not matched to a gene: 8.

This clonotype was seen a handful of times. The rearrangement links TRBV28 to TRBJ2-7; D gene uncertain. The germline V gene encodes CDR1 MDHEN and CDR2 SYDVKM. This CDR3 region has 16 residues. Trimming took 6 bases from V and 0 from J, leaving 18 bases between them. Here the CDR3 reads CASSRSIWQSSYEQYF. The DNA of the CDR3 is TGTGCCAGCAGCCGGTCCATCTGGCAGAGCTCCTACGAGCAGTACTTC.

This clonotype was detected many times. The chain uses TRBV19 and TRBJ2-6; D is possibly TRBD1 (6 bases). With 2 bases removed from V and 4 bases from J, the gap between germline ends came to 18 bases. The CDR3 spans 18 residues. Germline V lookup: CDR1 LNHDA, CDR2 SQIVND (reference sequence). The DNA of the CDR3 is TGTGCCAGTAGTATACCAGGCAGGGGAATCGCAGGGGCCAACGTCCTGACTTTC. This encodes CASSIPGRGIAGANVLTF.

This clonotype showed up many times. The genes are TRBV29-1 and TRBJ2-1; D not resolved. The V gene lost 2 bases and the J gene lost 1 base, with 15 bases spanning the gap. This CDR3 has 16 residues. Germline CDR1 and CDR2: SQVTM and ANQGSEA. The CDR3 sequence: CSVEHNTRKSYNEQFF. The CDR3 bases are TGCAGCGTTGAACATAATACCAGGAAGTCCTACAATGAGCAGTTCTTC.